This entry lists 8 T cell receptor beta chains sequenced from one sample in a study of shared clonotypes between healthy human individuals. Method: immunoSEQ multiplex PCR; TCRdb's copy keeps in-frame clones and lacks some. The table records over a million clones, roughly 74% of them present only once. Material for sequencing was memory CD4+ T cells from PBMCs. This sample's subset: CD45RA-negative fraction. The receptors were gathered from a man younger than 30 in good health. Some clones in this sample may be carry-over from other donors' samples.

V usage is TRBV9 and J usage is TRBJ1-2; no clear D. This CDR3 is built from 15 residues. In germline, CDR1 is SGDLS, CDR2 YYNGEE. The V gene lost 0 bases and the J gene lost 0 bases, with 9 bases spanning the gap. The CDR3 protein is CASSVEGGANYGYTF. The CDR3 DNA follows: TGTGCCAGCAGCGTAGAGGGCGGAGCTAACTATGGCTACACCTTC.

The chain combines TRBV2 with TRBJ2-7, with D tentatively TRBD1 (6 bases). The CDR3 has 16 residues. Germline lookup yields CDR1 SNHLY and CDR2 FYNNEI. Trimming took off 4 bases at V and 3 bases at J, with 19 bases between the two ends. CDR3 protein: CASSGGPGTTLYEQYF. CDR3 nucleotide sequence: TGTGCCAGCAGTGGGGGACCCGGGACAACCCTCTACGAGCAGTACTTC.

The rearrangement links TRBV28 to TRBJ2-3; tentative D call: TRBD1 (5 bases). CDR3 length: 17 residues. Germline loops: CDR1 MDHEN, CDR2 SYDVKM. Trimming pared 6 bases from V and 0 bases from J, leaving 19 bases between. CDR3 protein: CASSSPGWADSTDTQYF. As DNA, the CDR3 is TGTGCCAGCAGCTCCCCAGGGTGGGCAGATAGCACAGATACGCAGTATTTT.

The V call is TRBV14, the J call TRBJ1-5; D unclear. Trimming stripped 1 base from V and 12 bases from J, with 10 bases between. This CDR3 is 12 amino acids long. The germline CDR1 and CDR2 sequences are SGHDN and FVKESK. The CDR3 reads CASSQGHSNQHF. The CDR3, as DNA: TGTGCCAGCAGCCAAGGTCACAGTAACCAGCATTTT.

V is TRBV7-8 and J is TRBJ1-1; no clear D. The length of the CDR3 is 12 residues. CDR1 is SGHVS, CDR2 FQNEAQ, per germline. V was pared by 3 bases and J by 10 bases, with 12 bases between. The CDR3 bases are TGTGCCAGCAGCTTCAGTGGGGAGAGAGCTTTCTTT. Its translation: CASSFSGERAFF.

The rearrangement links TRBV13 to TRBJ1-2, with D maybe TRBD1 (5 bases). In germline, CDR1 is PRHDT, CDR2 FYEKMQ (reference sequence). The CDR3 loop spans 12 amino acids. With 0 bases removed from V and 6 bases from J, the gap between germline ends came to 5 bases. In DNA, the CDR3 is TGTGCCAGCAGCTTAGGGGGGCATGGCTACACCTTC. This codes for CASSLGGHGYTF. The full variable domain, in which reference TRBV13 and TRBJ1-2 provide the parts outside the CDR3, is AAGVIQSPRHLIKEKRETATLKCYPIPRHDTVYWYQQGPGQDPQFLISFYEKMQSDKGSIPDRFSAQQFSDYHSELNMSSLELGDSALYFCASSLGGHGYTFGSGTRLTVV.

The chain has TRBV7-8 and TRBJ2-7; 8 bases agree with TRBD1. The CDR3 has 15 residues. Trimming cost V 5 bases and J 3 bases; bases outside gene matches: 9. Germline V gene lookup returns CDR1 SGHVS and CDR2 FQNEAQ. The chain's CDR3 is CASSKRQGTGYEQYF. In nucleotides, the CDR3 is TGTGCCAGCAGCAAAAGACAGGGGACCGGCTACGAGCAGTACTTC.

V gene TRBV28 combines with J gene TRBJ1-1; no clear D gene. The V and J ends lost 2 bases and 4 bases respectively, with 14 bases between them. CDR1 and CDR2 (germline): MDHEN, SYDVKM. The CDR3 length is 15 residues. The chain's CDR3 is CASSLRVAARTEAFF. The CDR3 DNA is TGTGCCAGCAGTTTAAGGGTAGCGGCCCGCACTGAAGCTTTCTTT.